This entry lists 2 T cell receptor beta chains sequenced from one sample in a study of radiation and T cells in renal cell carcinoma. Some clones are missing from TCRdb's copy, which holds only in-frame ones; the method was immunoSEQ multiplex PCR. The repertoire includes roughly 120,000 clones, more than 80% of them detected once, and about 1.9% sits in the top ten. Regarding time point: blood 2 weeks post-SBRT. Treatment in this sample: 15 Gy SBRT to primary tumor, nephrectomy 4 weeks later. The starting material was blood, obtained from a patient whose treatment included radiotherapy and nephrectomy. These receptors were obtained from a woman in her sixties or seventies with renal cell carcinoma.

The chain joins TRBV10-3 to TRBJ2-7; weak D call: TRBD1 (5 bases). V gave up 4 bases and J gave up 5 bases, with 12 bases separating them. The CDR3 consists of 13 residues. Germline V lookup: CDR1 ENHRY, CDR2 SYGVKD. CDR3 DNA sequence: TGTGCCATCAGTGCACAGGTCGGCGACGAGCAGTACTTC. Translating it yields CAISAQVGDEQYF.

V and J are TRBV27 and TRBJ1-2; D is possibly TRBD1 (6 bases). Germline V gene data show CDR1 as MNHEY and CDR2 as SMNVEV (reference sequence). The CDR3 extends over 14 amino acids. V was shortened by 5 bases and J by 6 bases, with 16 bases between the two germline ends. CDR3 sequence: CASSRSQGGDGYTF. The CDR3 nucleotides are TGTGCCAGCAGTAGATCACAGGGAGGGGATGGCTACACCTTC.